Here is one T cell receptor beta chain with its context. Its recognized antigen is unknown. The sample holds no much larger clone one base away, and base qualities are not on file. This sample is drawn from a study of blood T cell repertoires in COVID-19 (dated by TCRdb to the early 2020s). About the investigation overall: The collaborator samples originated in the United States, Italy and Spain and spanned the acute and convalescent phases of COVID-19. The material from the prospective study consisted of cDNA or gDNA derived from T cells, B-cell-depleted T cells, or PBMCs. Deeply sampled blood TCRbeta repertoires from subjects exposed to, actively infected with, or recovered from COVID-19 were included in the dataset. The repertoires were released in a freely available public database intended as a resource for research on the immune response to SARS-CoV-2. Samples were obtained from the ongoing ImmuneRACE study (first 160 participants) and from roughly 1,300 subjects provided by 6 global collaborators. Sample metadata almost always included a de-identified subject ID, COVID-19 status, age in years and sex. HLA class I and class II types, where available, came from metadata supplied by the sample provider rather than from assay-based typing.

Whole blood was collected in K2EDTA tubes by collaborating institutions according to the institutions' own protocols. For TCRbeta analysis, collaborators shipped samples in one of three forms: frozen whole blood, isolated PBMCs, or DNA extracted from either of those sample types. Its CDR3 holds 14 amino acids, cysteine through phenylalanine. Only the CDR3 DNA is retained, 42 bases long and in frame from the first base. A distance of 10 bases separates the germline ends of V and J, which lose 5 bases and 0 bases respectively. Sequences SGHTA (CDR1) and FQGNSA (CDR2) are obtained from the germline V gene. Beyond this particular receptor, the publication reports: The amount of clinical and demographic metadata varied by source and participant and was provided uncurated.

The immunoSEQ Assay, a bias-controlled multiplex PCR, was used to amplify TCRbeta CDR3 regions from genomic DNA. In the source study's methods: Within the assay, amplification of reference gene primers was used to estimate how many nucleated cells each sample contained. To quantify the absolute abundance of each unique TCRbeta CDR3 rearrangement, sequence reads were collapsed and filtered. For each sample, productive Simpson clonality was calculated by taking the square root of Simpson's diversity index across productive rearrangements. The source is immuneACCESS, and TCRdb retained only in-frame sequences with V and J called. Part of the clones is not carried over; for the studies checked, unresolved V genes explain less than half of this, and the remainder is unexplained. V, J and clone size are those of that table, while D and trimming were read from the DNA. Here the sample has more than 85,000 clones; less than 85% occur a single time. The leading ten clones occupy roughly 17% of the sample.

The sequencing sample was made of peripheral blood. Here the chain combines TRBV7-2 and TRBJ1-2, and possibly TRBD1, on 6 matching bases. This receptor was obtained from a woman aged 55-70 years with acute or convalescent COVID-19. The nucleotide sequence is TGTGCCAGCAGCATGGACAGATCTAACTATGGCTACACCTTC. Its protein product is CASSMDRSNYGYTF.